This record concerns one T cell receptor (beta chain) sequence. This clone was picked up a small number of times. Its target antigen remains unknown. No base quality information exists; no much larger clone differs at one position. The entire isolated RNA was reverse transcribed using the High Capacity cDNA Reverse Transcription Kit, and thus expressed TCRB transcripts were sequenced. Stem cell-like memory T cell samples underwent survey-depth immunoSEQ sequencing, averaging around 1 million total reads per sample. Sorted cells were lysed in RLT buffer and RNA was extracted with DNase-treated RNeasy Micro or Mini kits, depending on cell number. To prevent cross-contamination, every cell subset was processed on its own, while patient and healthy donor samples were processed together. The immunoSEQ multiplex PCR was used to amplify TCRB sequences from cDNA, generating 87-bp fragments that spanned the CDR3 region. Sequencing of the amplicons was performed on the Illumina HiSeq platform. The source study handled its data this way. PCR bias was corrected computationally using synthetic template baselines, and reads within Hamming distance 2 were collapsed, with unmergeable singletons discarded. Reads were aligned to IMGT to assign V, D and J genes, CDR3 length, and insertions or deletions at six rearrangement sites. Within each subset, clonotype counts were normalized to sorted cell number, and only after that were true diversity and Gini coefficients computed with the tcR R package. The overlap coefficient, calculated on TCRB nucleotide sequences, was used to measure repertoire sharing. The immuneACCESS repertoire file appears here via TCRdb, limited to in-frame rearrangements. These files lack a portion of the clones; in checked studies, under half of the deficit traces to unresolved V genes, and the cause of the others is not known. The DNA gave D and trimming, while V, J and clone size come from that table. This sample comprises 70,000 to 95,000 clones, roughly 30% of them detected only once. Approximately 0.45% of the sample goes to the ten largest clones.

The germline V gene provides CDR1 MNHEY and CDR2 SVGAGI. The CDR3 has 14 amino acids, counting the end cysteine and phenylalanine. Only the CDR3 portion is preserved as DNA: 42 bases, with reading frame beginning at the first base. V is clipped by 5 bases and J by 7 bases, and the sequence between their germline boundaries is 15 bases long. This sample was taken from a study of beta chain features in type 1 diabetes (dated by TCRdb to 2016 to 2019). As for the study more broadly: No differences in mean age, gender distribution, total cell number or subset yield were found between patients and healthy donors. The study compared TCRB repertoires of sorted circulating CD4+ T cell subsets between recently diagnosed type 1 diabetes patients and matched healthy donors. Across all samples, some 100,000,000 sorted cells were examined, and cell number per subset correlated strongly with RNA yield. Naive and central memory subsets were obtained from all 30 or so donors, but regulatory and stem cell-like memory subsets were isolated from only 8 patients and roughly eight healthy donors. The investigation overall reported the following: Naive, central memory and regulatory TCRB repertoires appeared to be more alike among patients than among healthy donors. PCR may preferentially amplify shorter templates, but because patient and control samples were amplified and corrected together, any resulting skew would affect both groups equally. Sequencing cDNA rather than genomic DNA could over-represent highly expressing activated cells, although activation and CD3 levels did not differ between groups. Patients with type 1 diabetes made fewer insertions and deleted more nucleotides at VDJ recombination sites, implying thymic rearrangement abnormalities. Type 1 diabetes patients showed a moderate but significant shortening of TCRB CDR3 length in all four CD4+ subsets. Because the HLA sub-analyses included only small numbers of individuals, any influence of HLA type on TCRB rearrangement was left unresolved.

A single peripheral blood draw of around 0.11 L on average was collected from each donor into heparinised tubes. Naive, central memory, regulatory and stem cell-like memory CD4+ T cells were sorted on a BD FACSAria II using a panel including CD45RO, CCR7, CD25, CD127, CD95 and CD27. Every sorted population had a purity above 95%. PBMCs were isolated right away by Lymphoprep density gradient centrifugation and were stained directly, without culture. So that batch effects would be minimized, each experiment stained and sorted samples in pairs, pairing one healthy donor with one patient. Sequencing was performed on stem cell memory CD4+ T cells from blood. The cell subset or site label for this specimen denotes: stem cell-like memory CD4+ T cells. This receptor was obtained from a woman under 30 in good health. The rearrangement joined TRBV6-5 to TRBJ2-1; the D gene remains uncertain. The nucleotides are TGTGCCAGCAGTAACCCCGGCGGCGTTAATGAGCAGTTCTTC. This codes for CASSNPGGVNEQFF.